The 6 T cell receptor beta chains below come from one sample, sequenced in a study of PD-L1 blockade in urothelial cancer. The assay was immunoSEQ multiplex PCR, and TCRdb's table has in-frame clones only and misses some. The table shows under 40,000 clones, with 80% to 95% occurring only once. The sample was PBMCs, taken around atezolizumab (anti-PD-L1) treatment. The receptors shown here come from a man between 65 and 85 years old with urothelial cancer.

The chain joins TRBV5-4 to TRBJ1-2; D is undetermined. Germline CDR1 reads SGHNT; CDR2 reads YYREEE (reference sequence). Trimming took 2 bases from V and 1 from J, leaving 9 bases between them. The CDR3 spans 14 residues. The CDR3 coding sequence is TGTGCCAGCAGCTTTGGCAACAATAACTATGGCTACACCTTC. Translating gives CASSFGNNNYGYTF.

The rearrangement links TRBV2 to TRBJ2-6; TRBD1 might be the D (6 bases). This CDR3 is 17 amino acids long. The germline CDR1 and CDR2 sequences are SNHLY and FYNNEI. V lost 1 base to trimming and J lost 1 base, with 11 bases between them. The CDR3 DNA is TGTGCCAGCAGTGAAGGGGGGCATACTTCTGGGGCCAACGTCCTGACTTTC. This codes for CASSEGGHTSGANVLTF.

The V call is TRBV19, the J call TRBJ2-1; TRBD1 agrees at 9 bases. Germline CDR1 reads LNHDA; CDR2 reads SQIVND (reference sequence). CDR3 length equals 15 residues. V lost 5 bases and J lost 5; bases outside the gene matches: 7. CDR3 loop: CASSSSGTGNNEQFF. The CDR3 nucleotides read TGTGCCAGTAGTTCTTCCGGGACAGGGAACAATGAGCAGTTCTTC.

The CDR3 DNA reads TGTGCCAGCAGCAGGACTAGCGGGGGACCCTACGAGCAGTACTTC. Encoded protein: CASSRTSGGPYEQYF. The chain combines TRBV5-4 with TRBJ2-7, with 13 bases that match TRBD2. With 4 bases clipped from V and 2 bases from J, the junction kept 3 bases outside the gene matches. This CDR3 comprises 15 residues. Germline loops: CDR1 SGHNT, CDR2 YYREEE (reference sequence).

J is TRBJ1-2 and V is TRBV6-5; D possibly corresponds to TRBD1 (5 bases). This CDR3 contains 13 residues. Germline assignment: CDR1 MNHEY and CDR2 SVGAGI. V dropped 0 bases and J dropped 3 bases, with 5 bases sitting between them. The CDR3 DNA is TGTGCCAGCAGTTACTCGACAGACTATGGCTACACCTTC. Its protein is CASSYSTDYGYTF.

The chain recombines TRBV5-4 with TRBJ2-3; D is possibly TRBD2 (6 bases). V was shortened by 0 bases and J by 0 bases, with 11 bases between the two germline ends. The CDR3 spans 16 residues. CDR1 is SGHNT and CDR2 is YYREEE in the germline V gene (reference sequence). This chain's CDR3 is CASSLGGGPSTDTQYF. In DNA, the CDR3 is TGTGCCAGCAGCTTGGGGGGAGGACCTAGCACAGATACGCAGTATTTT.